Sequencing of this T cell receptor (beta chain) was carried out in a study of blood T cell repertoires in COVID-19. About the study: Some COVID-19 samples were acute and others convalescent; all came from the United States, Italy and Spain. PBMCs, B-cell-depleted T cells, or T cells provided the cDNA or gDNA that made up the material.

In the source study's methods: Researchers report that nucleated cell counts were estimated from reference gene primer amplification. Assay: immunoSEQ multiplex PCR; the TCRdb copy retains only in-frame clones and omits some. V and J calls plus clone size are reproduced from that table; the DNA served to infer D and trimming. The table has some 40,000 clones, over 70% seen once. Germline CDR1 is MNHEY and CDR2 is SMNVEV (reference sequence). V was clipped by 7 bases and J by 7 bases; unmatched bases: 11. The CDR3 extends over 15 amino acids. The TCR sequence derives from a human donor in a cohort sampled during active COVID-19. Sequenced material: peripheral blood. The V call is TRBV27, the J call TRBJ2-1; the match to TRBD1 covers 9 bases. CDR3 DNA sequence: TGTGCCAGCAATCAGCGGGGACAGGGTATGAATGAGCAGTTCTTC. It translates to CASNQRGQGMNEQFF.